This entry lists 16 T cell receptor beta chains sequenced from one sample in a study of T cell changes during pregnancy in multiple sclerosis. The data were produced by immunoSEQ multiplex PCR, yet TCRdb's version contains in-frame clones alone and is incomplete. The sample consists of 50,000 to 70,000 clones, roughly 89% of them appearing once. The sequenced sample was peripheral blood, obtained in the third trimester of pregnancy. These receptor sequences come from a female donor in good health, enrolled as a control in a pregnancy study.

J is TRBJ1-4 and V is TRBV25-1, with TRBD1 matching 7 bases. In germline, CDR1 is MGHDK, CDR2 SYGVNS. The CDR3 is 13 residues long. Trimming at V came to 9 bases and at J to 5 bases, leaving 6 bases not matched to a gene. The CDR3 reads CASRSGGNEKLFF. As DNA, the CDR3 is TGTGCCAGTAGATCAGGGGGAAATGAAAAACTGTTTTTT.

The chain couples TRBV2 to TRBJ2-3, with TRBD2 identical over 7 bases. With 8 bases clipped from V and 6 bases from J, the junction kept 8 bases outside the gene matches. The CDR3 is made up of 13 amino acids. Germline loops: CDR1 SNHLY, CDR2 FYNNEI. CDR3 residues: CASLDSRGDTQYF. The CDR3 DNA reads TGTGCCAGCTTGGACTCGCGGGGGGATACGCAGTATTTT.

The chain uses TRBV6-1 and TRBJ2-7; 10 bases line up with TRBD2. The CDR3 is 15 amino acids. Trimming cost V 4 bases and J 2 bases; bases outside gene matches: 5. Per the germline V gene, CDR1 is MNHNS and CDR2 is SASEGT. CDR3 in DNA: TGTGCCAGCAGTGCCGGACTAGCGGACACCTACGAGCAGTACTTC. Residues: CASSAGLADTYEQYF.

The chain has TRBV6-1 and TRBJ1-1; tentatively, D is TRBD1 (5 bases). V lost 1 base and J lost 11, with 14 bases in between. The CDR3 loop spans 13 amino acids. CDR1 MNHNS and CDR2 SASEGT come from the germline V gene. The CDR3 here is CASSEVGTWGAFF. As DNA, the CDR3 is TGTGCCAGCAGTGAAGTTGGGACTTGGGGGGCTTTCTTT.

This chain links TRBV5-5 with TRBJ2-7; TRBD2 is a possible D gene (5 bases). This CDR3 comprises 12 residues. V was cut by 2 bases and J by 3 bases, with 6 bases left in between. Per germline, CDR1 SGHKS and CDR2 YYEKEE (reference sequence). The CDR3 here is CASSFGVYEQYF. The CDR3 coding sequence is TGTGCCAGCAGCTTCGGGGTCTACGAGCAGTACTTC.

This clone was counted between two and nine times. V is TRBV14 and J is TRBJ2-2; TRBD1 is a possible D gene (5 bases). Trimming removed 1 base at V and 6 bases at J, with 9 bases between. The CDR3 spans 14 residues. Germline V lookup: CDR1 SGHDN, CDR2 FVKESK. CDR3 in DNA: TGTGCCAGCAGCCAAGTTTCAGGGCCCGGGGAGCTGTTTTTT. It is translated as CASSQVSGPGELFF. Complete variable domain (other parts from reference TRBV14 and TRBJ2-2): EAGVTQFPSHSVIEKGQTVTLRCDPISGHDNLYWYRRVMGKEIKFLLHFVKESKQDESGMPNNRFLAERTGGTYSTLKVQPAELEDSGVYFCASSQVSGPGELFFGEGSRLTVL.

The table lists this clone with a count of one. The rearrangement joins TRBV7-6 to TRBJ2-5; possibly TRBD2 for D (5 bases). Trimming removed 5 bases from V and 7 bases from J, with 8 bases in between. The germline CDR1 and CDR2 sequences are SGHVS and FNYEAQ. The CDR3 contains 11 residues. The CDR3 DNA reads as TGTGCCAGCAGCGCTGCGGGGACCCAGTACTTC. Protein product: CASSAAGTQYF.

The chain recombines TRBV7-2 with TRBJ2-3; 13 bases map to TRBD2. CDR3 size: 16 residues. V lost 5 bases to trimming and J lost 2 bases; unmatched junction nucleotides: 4. CDR1 and CDR2 (germline): SGHTA, FQGNSA. The CDR3 region is CASSTGLAGATDTQYF. For the CDR3, the DNA is TGTGCCAGCAGCACCGGACTAGCGGGAGCCACAGATACGCAGTATTTT. The whole variable domain, filled in from reference TRBV7-2 and TRBJ2-3, reads GAGVSQSPSNKVTEKGKDVELRCDPISGHTALYWYRQSLGQGLEFLIYFQGNSAPDKSGLPSDRFSAERTGGSVSTLTIQRTQQEDSAVYLCASSTGLAGATDTQYFGPGTRLTVL.

V usage is TRBV15 and J usage is TRBJ2-1; 13 nucleotides match TRBD2. The CDR3 totals 15 residues. V trimming: 9 bases; J trimming: 5 bases; junction bases outside the gene matches: 7. In germline, CDR1 is LNHNV, CDR2 YYDKDF (reference sequence). The CDR3 reads CATAFTSGGDNEQFF. The CDR3 DNA sequence: TGTGCCACGGCTTTTACTAGCGGGGGGGACAATGAGCAGTTCTTC.

The J gene is TRBJ1-5, the V gene TRBV13; tentative D call: TRBD1 (6 bases). CDR3 length: 19 amino acids. Germline V gene data show CDR1 as PRHDT and CDR2 as FYEKMQ (reference sequence). The V and J ends lost 0 bases and 0 bases respectively, with 18 bases between them. The CDR3 here is CASSLGRGRGYYSNQPQHF. CDR3 bases: TGTGCCAGCAGCTTAGGAAGGGGGAGGGGGTACTATAGCAATCAGCCCCAGCATTTT. The variable domain in full, with the rest retrieved from reference TRBV13 and TRBJ1-5, is AAGVIQSPRHLIKEKRETATLKCYPIPRHDTVYWYQQGPGQDPQFLISFYEKMQSDKGSIPDRFSAQQFSDYHSELNMSSLELGDSALYFCASSLGRGRGYYSNQPQHFGDGTRLSIL.

This chain joins TRBV19 and TRBJ2-7; D is uncertain. V was shortened by 3 bases and J by 3 bases, with 12 bases between the two germline ends. The CDR3 runs 14 residues. Germline V gives CDR1 LNHDA, CDR2 SQIVND (reference sequence). Here the CDR3 reads CASSMRRKSYEQYF. Written as DNA, the CDR3 is TGTGCCAGTAGTATGAGGCGGAAGAGCTACGAGCAGTACTTC. The whole variable domain, remainder taken from reference TRBV19 and TRBJ2-7, is DGGITQSPKYLFRKEGQNVTLSCEQNLNHDAMYWYRQDPGQGLRLIYYSQIVNDFQKGDIAEGYSVSREKKESFPLTVTSAQKNPTAFYLCASSMRRKSYEQYFGPGTRLTVT.

The chain links TRBV4-1 to TRBJ2-7; weak D call: TRBD2 (5 bases). The length of the CDR3 is 16 residues. Germline V gene sequence: CDR1 MGHRA, CDR2 YSYEKL. Trimming stripped 4 bases from V and 5 bases from J, with 21 bases between. The CDR3 DNA is TGCGCCAGCAGCCCGGACCGCCAGGAGCGGCCCGACGAGCAGTACTTC. This translates into CASSPDRQERPDEQYF.

CDR3 nucleotide sequence: TGTGCCAGCAGTTCCGGGACTAGCATCAAGACCCAGTACTTC. Translating it yields CASSSGTSIKTQYF. This chain links TRBV6-1 with TRBJ2-5; 9 nucleotides agree with TRBD2. Germline CDR1 MNHNS, CDR2 SASEGT. The CDR3 is 14 amino acids. Unmatched junction bases numbered 7, after V lost 5 bases and J lost 6 bases.

The chain employs TRBV12-2 and TRBJ2-2; TRBD1 is the table's D call, not checked against the DNA. TRBV12-2 is a recognized pseudogene. CDR3 length equals 17 residues. CDR3 in amino acids: CASRLVSGLTNTGELFF. The CDR3 region has the DNA TGTGCAAGTCGCTTAGTCTCAGGGTTGACGAACACCGGGGAGCTGTTTTTT.

The chain has TRBV5-4 and TRBJ2-5, with 7 nucleotides matching TRBD1. The CDR3 loop spans 13 amino acids. The germline CDR1 and CDR2 sequences are SGHNT and YYREEE (reference sequence). Trimming at V came to 5 bases and at J to 5 bases, leaving 6 bases not matched to a gene. The CDR3 spells CASSTRGSETQYF. The CDR3 DNA is TGTGCCAGCAGTACCAGGGGGTCGGAGACCCAGTACTTC.

This rearrangement joins TRBV28 to TRBJ1-1, with unresolved D. The CDR3 contains 13 residues. Trimming removed 4 bases at V and 11 bases at J, with 17 bases between. The germline V gene encodes CDR1 MDHEN and CDR2 SYDVKM. CDR3 residues: CASSYGELGRAFF. DNA for the CDR3: TGTGCCAGCAGTTACGGGGAACTAGGACGTGCTTTCTTT.